This entry lists 24 T cell receptor beta chains sequenced from one sample in a study of blood T cells in healthy people across ages. Together with a sample-barcoded 5' primer, a J-beta primer mix was included in a second PCR lasting roughly 6 to 12 cycles. From the 5' RACE reads, TCRdb called clonotypes with MiXCR, one entry per CDR3 protein. Counted here are some 930,000 distinct CDR3 sequences, roughly 29% occurring once; the ten biggest clones make up roughly 10%. The sample was also reused in another study, on T cells of mothers and their children.

Sequenced: blood. Every receptor here comes from a woman in her thirties or forties in good health.

The chain joins TRBV27 to TRBJ2-5, with 8 nucleotides matching TRBD2. Trimming at V came to 3 bases and at J to 5 bases, leaving 8 bases not matched to a gene. Germline-derived CDR1 and CDR2 are MNHEY and SMNVEV (reference sequence). This CDR3 has 15 residues. The CDR3: CASSLGSGARETQYF. The CDR3 DNA reads TGTGCCAGCAGTTTGGGTAGCGGGGCCCGGGAGACCCAGTACTTC.

Many counts were recorded for this clonotype. The chain combines TRBV29-1 with TRBJ2-1; D might be TRBD1 (5 bases). The CDR3 runs to 13 residues. The germline CDR1 and CDR2 sequences are SQVTM and ANQGSEA. Between the trimmed V and J ends, which lost 7 bases and 10 bases, there was a span of 20 bases. As DNA, the CDR3 is TGCAGCGCAAACCCTTCCAGGGCTTCGGAGCAGTTCTTC. Translating it yields CSANPSRASEQFF.

This clonotype appeared many times. The rearrangement uses TRBV29-1 and TRBJ1-6, with TRBD1 matching 9 bases. The V gene end was trimmed by 6 bases and the J gene end by 7 bases; junction bases not matched to a gene: 10. Germline V lookup: CDR1 SQVTM, CDR2 ANQGSEA. The CDR3 totals 15 residues. CDR3 DNA: TGCAGCGTCCAACAGGGACAGGGAAGCAATTCACCCCTCCACTTT. Translated, it gives CSVQQGQGSNSPLHF.

There are a few counts of this clonotype. V gene TRBV5-1 combines with J gene TRBJ1-2, with 9 nucleotides matching TRBD1. V lost 4 bases to trimming and J lost 6 bases; unmatched junction nucleotides: 10. The CDR3 has 15 residues. Germline lookup yields CDR1 SGHRS and CDR2 YFSETQ. The CDR3 DNA follows: TGCGCCAGCAGCCCCGGACAGGGGTGGAGTGATGGCTACACCTTC. Its protein product is CASSPGQGWSDGYTF.

This clonotype has ten or more counts. The V call is TRBV28, the J call TRBJ2-7; perhaps TRBD1 as D (6 bases). Germline V gene sequence: CDR1 MDHEN, CDR2 SYDVKM. V lost 4 bases and J 0 bases, leaving 13 bases between the germline ends. The CDR3 is made up of 15 amino acids. The CDR3 reads CASSWDISSSYEQYF. In DNA form, the CDR3 reads TGTGCCAGCAGTTGGGACATATCGAGCTCCTACGAGCAGTACTTC.

The chain employs TRBV9 and TRBJ2-7, with TRBD1 matching over 12 bases. V trimming: 0 bases; J trimming: 7 bases; junction bases outside the gene matches: 5. Germline V gene lookup returns CDR1 SGDLS and CDR2 YYNGEE. The CDR3 runs to 15 residues. The CDR3 protein is CASSVGGQGAWEQYF. In DNA form, the CDR3 reads TGTGCCAGCAGCGTAGGGGGACAGGGGGCGTGGGAGCAGTACTTC.

This clonotype turned up a few times. Here the CDR3 reads CASSSQADNQPQHF. In DNA, the CDR3 is TGTGCCAGCAGCTCCCAGGCGGACAATCAGCCCCAGCATTTT. The chain uses TRBV7-9 and TRBJ1-5; D remains unclear. Germline values: CDR1 SEHNR, CDR2 FQNEAQ (reference sequence). Trimming pared 4 bases from V and 3 bases from J, leaving 10 bases between. This CDR3 is 14 amino acids long. Complete variable domain (other parts from reference TRBV7-9 and TRBJ1-5): DTGVSQNPRHKITKRGQNVTFRCDPISEHNRLYWYRQTLGQGPEFLTYFQNEAQLEKSRLLSDRFSAERPKGSFSTLEIQRTEQGDSAMYLCASSSQADNQPQHFGDGTRLSIL.

Notes on this clonotype: A much bigger clone sits one base away, suggesting this may be a read error. This sequence joins TRBV7-9 and TRBJ2-5, with D tentatively TRBD1 (5 bases). Matching the DNA end better, TRBJ2-1 makes the J call doubtful. The CDR3 consists of 14 residues. Germline V gene lookup returns CDR1 SEHNR and CDR2 FQNEAQ (reference sequence). CDR3 in amino acids: CASGRQTYQETQFF. CDR3 in DNA: TGTGCCAGCGGACGACAGACATACCAAGAGACCCAGTTCTTC.

This clonotype was found a few times. The chain joins TRBV28 to TRBJ1-1; D call uncertain. The germline V gene has CDR1 MDHEN and CDR2 SYDVKM. The CDR3 runs 12 residues. Trimming left V 5 bases short and J 10 bases short, with 14 bases between. The CDR3 sequence is CASSTPGGIAFF. DNA for the CDR3: TGTGCCAGCAGTACCCCTGGCGGGATAGCTTTCTTT.

The J gene is TRBJ1-6, the V gene TRBV20-1; D unresolved. Germline CDR1 reads DFQATT; CDR2 reads SNEGSKA (reference sequence). V dropped 3 bases and J dropped 1 base, with 13 bases sitting between them. The CDR3 is 16 amino acids. CDR3 protein: CSARGRGRSYNSPLHF. The CDR3 DNA reads as TGCAGTGCTAGGGGCCGGGGAAGGTCCTATAATTCACCCCTCCACTTT.

This clonotype was detected only once. Being one base from a much bigger clone, this may be a read error. The chain employs TRBV7-2 and TRBJ2-5; D assignment may be TRBD1 or TRBD2 (5 bases each). Gene TRBJ2-7 matches the end of the DNA better, so the J call may be wrong. The CDR3 is 15 residues long. Germline V CDR1 and CDR2: SGHTA, FQGNSA. Written as DNA, the CDR3 is TGTGCCAGCAGAAGTATGGGGCTCAGGCGGGACGAGCAGTACTTC. It specifies CASRSMGLRRDEQYF.

The rearrangement joins TRBV7-9 to TRBJ1-3, with D possibly matching TRBD1 (5 bases). Germline V gives CDR1 SEHNR, CDR2 FQNEAQ (reference sequence). Between the trimmed V and J ends, which lost 8 bases and 2 bases, there was a span of 13 bases. This CDR3 is built from 14 residues. CDR3 coding DNA: TGTGCCAGCTGGTCCGGGGCGACTGGAAACACCATATATTTT. Encoded protein: CASWSGATGNTIYF.

This clonotype was counted many times. The chain uses TRBV28 and TRBJ2-3; the D gene is possibly TRBD1 (6 bases). Trimming pared 3 bases from V and 7 bases from J, leaving 11 bases between. The CDR3 has 13 residues. Germline-derived CDR1 and CDR2 are MDHEN and SYDVKM. The DNA for the CDR3 is TGTGCCAGCAGTTTCGTCCGGGACAATACGCAGTATTTT. The encoded protein is CASSFVRDNTQYF. The entire variable domain, with the rest obtained from reference TRBV28 and TRBJ2-3, is as follows: DVKVTQSSRYLVKRTGEKVFLECVQDMDHENMFWYRQDPGLGLRLIYFSYDVKMKEKGDIPEGYSVSREKKERFSLILESASTNQTSMYLCASSFVRDNTQYFGPGTRLTVL.

V usage is TRBV10-3 and J usage is TRBJ2-5, with 7 nucleotides matching TRBD1. This CDR3 has 13 residues. Germline loops: CDR1 ENHRY, CDR2 SYGVKD. After removal of 7 bases from V and 1 base from J, the junction contained 3 bases not matched to a gene. The CDR3 DNA sequence: TGTGCCATCAAGGGGGCGCGCCAAGAGACCCAGTACTTC. Translating it yields CAIKGARQETQYF.

This clonotype was seen more than once but under ten times. The rearrangement links TRBV9 to TRBJ2-1; 8 positions match TRBD1. Germline assignment: CDR1 SGDLS and CDR2 YYNGEE. The CDR3 runs to 15 residues. V dropped 0 bases and J dropped 7; count of bases not matched to a gene: 6. The DNA of the CDR3 is TGTGCCAGCAGCGTAGCGGGGGACAGGTTAAATGAGCAGTTCTTC. Translating it yields CASSVAGDRLNEQFF.

Only a few counts were recorded for this clonotype. This chain connects TRBV9 to TRBJ1-2; TRBD1 is a possible D gene (5 bases). The CDR3 length is 16 residues. The V gene lost 3 bases and the J gene lost 4 bases, with 19 bases spanning the gap. Germline loops: CDR1 SGDLS, CDR2 YYNGEE. CDR3 residues: CASSAHPGITSYGYTF. The CDR3 nucleotides are TGTGCCAGCAGCGCCCACCCAGGGATTACAAGCTATGGCTACACCTTC.

In its sample, this clonotype was seen a few times. The V call is TRBV5-1, the J call TRBJ2-6, with 9 bases aligning to TRBD1. The CDR3 spans 17 residues. J gave up 5 bases and V 4 bases, and 10 bases lay outside the gene matches. Per the germline V gene, CDR1 is SGHRS and CDR2 is YFSETQ. CDR3 loop: CASSPGTGRTRANVLTF. The CDR3 DNA follows: TGCGCCAGCAGCCCCGGGACAGGGAGGACTAGGGCCAACGTCCTGACTTTC.

This clonotype was seen at least ten times. This chain links TRBV25-1 with TRBJ2-1; maybe TRBD2 (5 bases). The CDR3 contains 12 residues. Germline V lookup: CDR1 MGHDK, CDR2 SYGVNS. The ends were cut back, 10 bases at V and 7 bases at J, with 14 bases in the middle. CDR3 protein: CATLLPGNEQFF. The CDR3 DNA follows: TGTGCCACCCTTTTGCCGGGGAATGAGCAGTTCTTC.

This clonotype was seen a single time. The V call is TRBV19, the J call TRBJ1-1, with 7 nucleotides matching TRBD1. Trimming took 1 base from V and 5 from J; bases not matched to a gene: 4. Germline V lookup: CDR1 LNHDA, CDR2 SQIVND (reference sequence). This CDR3 comprises 14 residues. CDR3 nucleotides: TGTGCCAGTAGTATAGCAGGGGGAGTGACTGAAGCTTTCTTT. Amino acids: CASSIAGGVTEAFF.

This clonotype was detected many times. This chain links TRBV3-1 with TRBJ2-7; unclear D gene. There are 11 residues in the CDR3. Trimming removed 3 bases at V and 6 bases at J, with 6 bases between. Germline V lookup: CDR1 LGHDT, CDR2 YNNKEL (reference sequence). In DNA, the CDR3 is TGTGCCAGCAGCCATCCGGGCGAGCAGTACTTC. It is translated as CASSHPGEQYF.

Ten or more counts support this clonotype. This sequence joins TRBV4-2 and TRBJ1-2, with D maybe TRBD1 (6 bases). Trimming removed 4 bases at V and 8 bases at J, with 14 bases between. Germline V gene lookup returns CDR1 LGHNA and CDR2 YNFKEQ. This CDR3 has 13 residues. CDR3: CASSPETGLGYTF. DNA of the CDR3: TGTGCCAGCAGCCCCGAGACAGGTTTGGGCTACACCTTC.

The chain is built from TRBV6-5 and TRBJ2-2, with 10 bases fitting TRBD1. Trimming took 6 bases from V and 4 from J; bases not matched to a gene: 2. Germline values: CDR1 MNHEY, CDR2 SVGAGI. This CDR3 is built from 14 residues. CDR3 sequence (DNA): TGTGCCAGCAGGCGGACAGGGGGCACCGGGGAGCTGTTTTTT. Translated: CASRRTGGTGELFF.

This clonotype came up a few times. The chain couples TRBV7-9 to TRBJ2-7; 8 nucleotides align to TRBD1. This CDR3 is built from 16 residues. Germline CDR1 is SEHNR and CDR2 is FQNEAQ (reference sequence). V gave up 3 bases and J gave up 7 bases; unmatched junction bases: 14. The CDR3, as DNA: TGTGCCAGCAGCTTCCTTCCCGGACAGGGATCGGAAGAGCAGTACTTC. Residues: CASSFLPGQGSEEQYF.

This clonotype has a handful of counts. This could be a read error, since a much larger clone is one nucleotide away. V is TRBV29-1 and J is TRBJ1-2; tentatively, D is TRBD1 (6 bases). Germline CDR1 SQVTM, CDR2 ANQGSEA. The ends were cut back, 6 bases at V and 4 bases at J, with 12 bases in the middle. The CDR3 contains 12 residues. The CDR3 loop reads CSVRRGSYGYTF. CDR3 DNA: TGCAGCGTCCGCAGGGGAAGCTATGGCTACACCTTC.